This passage covers 8 T cell receptor beta chains from one sample sequenced in a study of cytomegalovirus exposure and HLA in healthy donors. PCR involved 60 Vbeta and 13 Jbeta primers. Produced via immunoSEQ multiplex PCR; TCRdb's table is partial and in-frame only. The data show around 100,000 clones, roughly 85% seen once. Sequencing was performed on PBMCs. Every receptor here comes from a man between 25 and 39 years old in good health and CMV-seronegative.

This chain connects TRBV9 to TRBJ2-2; 8 bases are a match to TRBD1. CDR3 length equals 18 residues. The germline gives CDR1 SGDLS, CDR2 YYNGEE. V was clipped by 3 bases and J by 0 bases; unmatched bases: 10. CDR3 sequence reads: CASSGRTGGYANTGELFF. The CDR3, as DNA: TGTGCCAGCAGCGGAAGAACAGGGGGTTACGCGAACACCGGGGAGCTGTTTTTT.

The chain couples TRBV12-5 to TRBJ2-2; weak D call: TRBD1 (5 bases). Trimming cost V 9 bases and J 0 bases, with 8 bases left between them. This CDR3 region has 13 residues. Germline values: CDR1 LGHNT, CDR2 FRNRAP. CDR3 DNA sequence: TGTGCTAGCAGGACATCGAACACCGGGGAGCTGTTTTTT. Its translation: CASRTSNTGELFF.

V usage is TRBV30 and J usage is TRBJ2-1; D possibly corresponds to TRBD2 (5 bases). V lost 3 bases and J lost 10, with 10 bases in between. The CDR3 is 11 residues long. The V gene's germline CDR1 is GTSNPN and CDR2 SVGIG (reference sequence). CDR3: CAWSDRGEQFF. The CDR3 DNA reads TGTGCCTGGAGCGACCGCGGGGAGCAGTTCTTC.

This chain joins TRBV5-1 and TRBJ2-1; TRBD1 matches at 9 bases. Germline CDR1 reads SGHRS; CDR2 reads YFSETQ. Losses at the gene ends were 0 bases for V and 15 bases for J; bases not matched to a gene: 7. The CDR3 spans 13 residues. The CDR3 loop is CASSLADRGNRFF. The DNA of the CDR3 is TGCGCCAGCAGCTTGGCCGACAGGGGGAATAGGTTCTTC.

The rearrangement uses TRBV4-3 and TRBJ2-7; 9 bases match TRBD2. The V gene end was trimmed by 4 bases and the J gene end by 1 base; junction bases not matched to a gene: 8. Germline assignment: CDR1 LGHNA and CDR2 YSLEER. There are 16 residues in the CDR3. CDR3 bases: TGCGCCAGCAGCCCGAGCCTAGCGGGATCATCCTACGAGCAGTACTTC. Its protein is CASSPSLAGSSYEQYF.

This chain joins TRBV29-1 and TRBJ1-1, with 10 bases aligning to TRBD1. Losses at the gene ends were 8 bases for V and 1 base for J; bases not matched to a gene: 4. Germline V lookup: CDR1 SQVTM, CDR2 ANQGSEA. The CDR3 contains 13 residues. The CDR3 nucleotides are TGCAGCTTTCGGACAGGGGGGAACACTGAAGCTTTCTTT. This gives the protein CSFRTGGNTEAFF.

This sequence joins TRBV2 and TRBJ2-3; no clear D gene. Trimming took off 5 bases at V and 4 bases at J, with 10 bases between the two ends. This CDR3 has 13 amino acids. Germline V lookup: CDR1 SNHLY, CDR2 FYNNEI. The CDR3 DNA sequence: TGTGCCAGCAGTCAGAATGGAGCAGATACGCAGTATTTT. Amino acids: CASSQNGADTQYF. The full variable domain, its missing parts supplied by reference TRBV2 and TRBJ2-3, is EPEVTQTPSHQVTQMGQEVILRCVPISNHLYFYWYRQILGQKVEFLVSFYNNEISEKSEIFDDQFSVERPDGSNFTLKIRSTKLEDSAMYFCASSQNGADTQYFGPGTRLTVL.

V and J are TRBV7-3 and TRBJ1-1; the match to TRBD1 covers 7 bases. This CDR3 has 14 amino acids. Germline V gene sequence: CDR1 SGHTA, CDR2 FQGTGA. The V segment lost 4 bases and the J segment 3 bases; nucleotides outside the gene matches: 5. The CDR3 loop reads CASSSTGWYTEAFF. As DNA, the CDR3 is TGTGCCAGCAGCTCGACAGGGTGGTACACTGAAGCTTTCTTT.